The 23 T cell receptor beta chains below come from one sample, sequenced in a study of blood T cell repertoires in COVID-19. TCRdb keeps only in-frame clones here, not all; method: immunoSEQ multiplex PCR. The sample consists of 200,000 to 250,000 clones, approximately 80% of them appearing once. The sample comprised peripheral blood. The source of these receptors is a man aged 50 or older with active or convalescent COVID-19.

CDR3 protein: CASSSTPPGQGRNTGELFF. The CDR3 nucleotides are TGTGCCAGCAGTTCCACCCCCCCGGGACAGGGGAGGAACACCGGGGAGCTGTTTTTT. The rearrangement joins TRBV28 to TRBJ2-2; 10 positions match TRBD1. The CDR3 contains 19 residues. The V segment lost 4 bases and the J segment 1 base; nucleotides outside the gene matches: 12. The V gene's germline CDR1 is MDHEN and CDR2 SYDVKM.

This clone was recorded only once. The V and J genes are TRBV18 and TRBJ2-2, with TRBD1 identical over 8 bases. Trimming cost V 2 bases and J 6 bases; bases outside gene matches: 2. Germline CDR1 and CDR2: KGHSH and LQKENI. CDR3 size: 14 residues. As DNA, the CDR3 is TGTGCCAGCTCACCATTACAGGGGGCCGGGGAGCTGTTTTTT. Amino acids: CASSPLQGAGELFF. Full variable domain (rest looked up from reference TRBV18 and TRBJ2-2): NAGVMQNPRHLVRRRGQEARLRCSPMKGHSHVYWYRQLPEEGLKFMVYLQKENIIDESGMPKERFSAEFPKEGPSILRIQQVVRGDSAAYFCASSPLQGAGELFFGEGSRLTVL.

The chain carries TRBV28 and TRBJ1-1, with 7 bases matching TRBD1. The germline V gene has CDR1 MDHEN and CDR2 SYDVKM. V lost 5 bases to trimming and J lost 5 bases; unmatched junction nucleotides: 5. The CDR3 runs 13 residues. In DNA, the CDR3 is TGTGCCAGCAGTCTCAGGGGGAGGACTGAAGCTTTCTTT. As protein: CASSLRGRTEAFF.

This clone was found once. This chain connects TRBV7-3 to TRBJ2-3, with D possibly being TRBD2 (7 bases). The CDR3 has 15 residues. Deletions cut 5 bases from V and 5 bases from J, with 17 bases between. Germline lookup yields CDR1 SGHTA and CDR2 FQGTGA. This CDR3 is CASSPRGGSGDTQYF. CDR3 coding DNA: TGTGCCAGCAGCCCAAGGGGGGGGAGTGGAGATACGCAGTATTTT.

This rearrangement joins TRBV5-1 to TRBJ2-2; 7 bases agree with TRBD2. The CDR3 contains 14 residues. V dropped 6 bases and J dropped 5; count of bases not matched to a gene: 7. CDR1 is SGHRS and CDR2 is YFSETQ in the germline V gene. The CDR3 sequence: CASTTLGGTGELFF. DNA for the CDR3: TGCGCCAGCACTACCCTCGGGGGGACCGGGGAGCTGTTTTTT.

Comment on this clone: In the same sample, other DNA sequences code for this CDR3. The chain carries TRBV24-1 and TRBJ2-1; D may be TRBD2 (5 bases). The CDR3 loop spans 15 amino acids. The V end lost 3 bases, the J end lost 1 base, and 9 bases lay between the germline ends. Per the germline V gene, CDR1 is KGHDR and CDR2 is SFDVKD. The CDR3 DNA is TGTGCCACCAGTGATCGAGGGCTGTCCTACAATGAGCAGTTCTTC. It specifies CATSDRGLSYNEQFF.

The rearrangement uses TRBV7-9 and TRBJ1-2; perhaps TRBD1 as D (5 bases). Trimming shortened V by 2 bases and J by 5 bases, and 9 bases separated the two germline ends. There are 13 residues in the CDR3. Germline V CDR1 and CDR2: SEHNR, FQNEAQ (reference sequence). As DNA, the CDR3 is TGTGCCAGCAGCTTACTCGACAGTTATGGCTACACCTTC. Its translation is CASSLLDSYGYTF.

V gene TRBV4-3 combines with J gene TRBJ1-5; 8 bases line up with TRBD1. J lost 7 bases, V lost 3 bases, and 17 bases had no gene match. This CDR3 contains 18 residues. Germline loops: CDR1 LGHNA, CDR2 YSLEER. The CDR3 loop is CASSQLHPGTGAGQPQHF. CDR3 DNA sequence: TGCGCCAGCAGCCAGCTCCACCCCGGGACAGGCGCCGGGCAGCCCCAGCATTTT.

A few counts support this clone. The rearrangement links TRBV28 to TRBJ2-5; 8 positions agree with TRBD1. The trim removed 6 bases at V and 5 bases at J, leaving 5 bases unmatched. This CDR3 contains 13 residues. Per the germline V gene, CDR1 is MDHEN and CDR2 is SYDVKM. CDR3 bases: TGTGCCAGCAGGAGACAGGGGTGGGAGACCCAGTACTTC. Translation gives CASRRQGWETQYF.

J is TRBJ1-2 and V is TRBV19; TRBD1 aligns across 8 bases. Germline V lookup: CDR1 LNHDA, CDR2 SQIVND (reference sequence). With V trimmed by 7 bases and J by 1 base, 2 bases remained unmatched. This CDR3 is 13 amino acids long. The CDR3 loop is CASMGQDNYGYTF. For the CDR3, the DNA is TGTGCCAGTATGGGACAGGATAACTATGGCTACACCTTC.

The V call is TRBV4-2, the J call TRBJ2-1; TRBD2 matches 9 bases. Trimming took 6 bases from V and 6 from J; bases not matched to a gene: 9. This CDR3 is 15 amino acids long. Germline CDR1 is LGHNA and CDR2 is YNFKEQ. CDR3 nucleotides: TGTGCCAGCAGACCTAGCGGGATTTTTTTCAATGAGCAGTTCTTC. It codes for CASRPSGIFFNEQFF.

The chain carries TRBV7-2 and TRBJ2-1; no reliable D call. Germline CDR1 is SGHTA and CDR2 is FQGNSA. This CDR3 region has 14 residues. Trimming cost V 5 bases and J 4 bases, with 12 bases left between them. The chain's CDR3 is CASSPDTAYNEQFF. The DNA for the CDR3 is TGTGCCAGCAGCCCCGATACAGCTTACAATGAGCAGTTCTTC.

The chain combines TRBV5-5 with TRBJ1-2; TRBD1 matches at 9 bases. The CDR3 covers 15 residues. Germline CDR1 reads SGHKS; CDR2 reads YYEKEE (reference sequence). Germline trimming cut 1 base from V and 7 bases from J; bases unmatched to any gene: 8. CDR3 coding DNA: TGTGCCAGCAGCTTGATGGCGGGACAGGGCTCTGGCTACACCTTC. Translated: CASSLMAGQGSGYTF.

The V and J genes are TRBV28 and TRBJ1-3, with 8 nucleotides matching TRBD1. The CDR3 length is 14 residues. CDR1 MDHEN and CDR2 SYDVKM come from the germline V gene. Trimming removed 3 bases from V and 5 bases from J; junction bases left unmatched: 3. The CDR3 here is CASSFRGPRNTIYF. DNA of the CDR3: TGTGCCAGCAGTTTCAGGGGGCCTCGAAACACCATATATTTT.

The J gene is TRBJ2-1, the V gene TRBV6-5; 7 bases line up with TRBD1. Germline V lookup: CDR1 MNHEY, CDR2 SVGAGI. CDR3 length: 15 residues. V shed 0 bases and J 7 bases; nucleotides not matched to a gene: 6. In DNA, the CDR3 is TGTGCCAGCAGTTACTCGAGGACAGGCCAGAATGAGCAGTTCTTC. Its translation is CASSYSRTGQNEQFF.

About this clone: A junction boundary mismatches the germline segment, possibly from a read error. The chain joins TRBV5-4 to TRBJ2-5; 11 nucleotides align to TRBD1. Germline assignment: CDR1 SGHNT and CDR2 YYREEE (reference sequence). The CDR3 runs 15 residues. The CDR3 protein is CTSSAPGTGGETQYF. In nucleotides, the CDR3 is TGTACCAGCAGCGCGCCCGGGACAGGGGGAGAGACCCAGTACTTC.

V is TRBV3-1 (or the pseudogene TRBV3-2) and J is TRBJ1-4; D unclear. V was pared by 1 base and J by 6 bases, with 15 bases between. In germline, CDR1 is LGHDT, CDR2 YNNKEL (reference sequence). The CDR3 contains 16 residues. The DNA for the CDR3 is TGTGCCAGCAGCCAAGGTTCGCCCCCGAGGGATGAAAAACTGTTTTTT. As protein: CASSQGSPPRDEKLFF.

The chain employs TRBV9 and TRBJ1-1, with D possibly being TRBD1 (6 bases). The CDR3 loop spans 14 amino acids. V lost 2 bases to trimming and J lost 1 base, with 9 bases between them. CDR1 is SGDLS, CDR2 YYNGEE, per germline. The CDR3, as DNA: TGTGCCAGCAGCGTCGGACAGCCGAACACTGAAGCTTTCTTT. As protein: CASSVGQPNTEAFF.

This sequence joins TRBV24-1 and TRBJ2-5, with 12 bases lining up with TRBD1. V shed 4 bases and J 5 bases; nucleotides not matched to a gene: 13. The CDR3 extends over 18 amino acids. The germline V gene has CDR1 KGHDR and CDR2 SFDVKD. In DNA form, the CDR3 reads TGTGCCACCAGTGAGTCTATCCCCGGGACAGGGGGCCGGGAGACCCAGTACTTC. This codes for CATSESIPGTGGRETQYF.

The rearrangement links TRBV3-1 (or the pseudogene TRBV3-2) to TRBJ1-1; possible D gene TRBD1, 6 bases. The CDR3 contains 14 residues. Per the germline V gene, CDR1 is LGHDT and CDR2 is YNNKEL (reference sequence). The ends were cut back, 5 bases at V and 1 base at J, with 11 bases in the middle. This CDR3 reads CASSNRESNTEAFF. The CDR3 DNA follows: TGTGCCAGCAGCAACAGGGAATCGAACACTGAAGCTTTCTTT.

The chain links TRBV6-2 or TRBV6-3 to TRBJ1-5, with 7 bases matching TRBD1. The CDR3 length is 14 residues. V dropped 5 bases and J dropped 6; count of bases not matched to a gene: 7. The germline gives CDR1 MNHEY, CDR2 SVGEGT. The CDR3 region is CASSNQGDLQPQHF. The CDR3 DNA reads TGTGCCAGCAGTAATCAGGGGGATCTTCAGCCCCAGCATTTT.

The chain carries TRBV28 and TRBJ1-2; 8 bases line up with TRBD1. The CDR3 spans 15 residues. The junction had 12 bases not matched to a gene; V was cut back by 7 bases and J by 5 bases. From germline, CDR1 is MDHEN and CDR2 SYDVKM. The CDR3 is CASIPTDRAGYGYTF. In nucleotides, the CDR3 is TGTGCCAGCATACCTACGGACAGGGCTGGGTATGGCTACACCTTC.

Only a few counts were recorded for this clone. This chain links TRBV6-5 with TRBJ1-1, with 10 nucleotides matching TRBD1. Germline loops: CDR1 MNHEY, CDR2 SVGAGI. The CDR3 covers 14 residues. The V and J ends lost 2 bases and 10 bases, in that order; junction bases with no gene match: 7. This CDR3 reads CASSYGGTGDGAFF. The CDR3 coding sequence is TGTGCCAGCAGTTACGGCGGGACAGGGGATGGAGCTTTCTTT.